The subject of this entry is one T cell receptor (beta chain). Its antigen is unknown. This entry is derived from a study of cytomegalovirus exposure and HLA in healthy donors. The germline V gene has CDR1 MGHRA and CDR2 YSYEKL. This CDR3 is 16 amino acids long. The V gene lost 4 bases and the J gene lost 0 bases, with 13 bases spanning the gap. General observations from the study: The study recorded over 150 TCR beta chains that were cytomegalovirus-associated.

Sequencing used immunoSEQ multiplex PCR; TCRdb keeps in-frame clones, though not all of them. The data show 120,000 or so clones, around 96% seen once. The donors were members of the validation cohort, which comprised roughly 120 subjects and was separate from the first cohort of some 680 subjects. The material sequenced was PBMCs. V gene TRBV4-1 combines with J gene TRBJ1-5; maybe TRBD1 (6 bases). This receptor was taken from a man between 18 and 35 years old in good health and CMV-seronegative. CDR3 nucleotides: TGCGCCAGCAGCCTTTGGGACACCTTTAGCAATCAGCCCCAGCATTTT. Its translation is CASSLWDTFSNQPQHF.